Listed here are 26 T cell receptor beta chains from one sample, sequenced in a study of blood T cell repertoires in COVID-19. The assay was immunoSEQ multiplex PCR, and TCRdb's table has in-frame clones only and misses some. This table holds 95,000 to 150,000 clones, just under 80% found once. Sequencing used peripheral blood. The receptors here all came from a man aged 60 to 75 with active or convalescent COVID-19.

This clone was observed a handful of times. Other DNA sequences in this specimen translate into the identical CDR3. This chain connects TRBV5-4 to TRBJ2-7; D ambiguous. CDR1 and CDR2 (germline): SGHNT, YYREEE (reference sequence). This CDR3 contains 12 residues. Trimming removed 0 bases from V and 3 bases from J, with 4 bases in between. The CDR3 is CASSLDGYEQYF. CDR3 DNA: TGTGCCAGCAGCTTGGACGGCTACGAGCAGTACTTC.

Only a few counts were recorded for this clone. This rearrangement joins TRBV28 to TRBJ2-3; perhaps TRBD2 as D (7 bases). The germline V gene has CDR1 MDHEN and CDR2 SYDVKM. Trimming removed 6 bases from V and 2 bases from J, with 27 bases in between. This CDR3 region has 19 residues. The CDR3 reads CASSSSSRGLGGVTDTQYF. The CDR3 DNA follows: TGTGCCAGCAGCAGTAGTAGCAGGGGATTGGGGGGGGTCACAGATACGCAGTATTTT.

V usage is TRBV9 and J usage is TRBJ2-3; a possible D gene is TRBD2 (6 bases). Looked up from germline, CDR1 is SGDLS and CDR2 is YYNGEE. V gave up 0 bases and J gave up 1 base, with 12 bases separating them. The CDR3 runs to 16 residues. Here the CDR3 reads CASSVAPGSGTDTQYF. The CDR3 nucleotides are TGTGCCAGCAGCGTAGCCCCCGGGAGCGGCACAGATACGCAGTATTTT.

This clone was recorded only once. CDR3 sequence (DNA): TGTGCCAGCCTTGGGGACAATAGCAATCAGCCCCAGCATTTT. Residues: CASLGDNSNQPQHF. The genes are TRBV6-5 and TRBJ1-5, with D possibly matching TRBD1 (6 bases). There are 14 residues in the CDR3. Germline lookup yields CDR1 MNHEY and CDR2 SVGAGI. With 8 bases removed from V and 0 bases from J, the gap between germline ends came to 11 bases.

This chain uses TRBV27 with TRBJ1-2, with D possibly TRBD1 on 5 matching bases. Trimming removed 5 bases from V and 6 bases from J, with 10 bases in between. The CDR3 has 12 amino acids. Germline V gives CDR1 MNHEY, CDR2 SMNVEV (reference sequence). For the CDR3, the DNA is TGTGCCAGCAGTACAGCGGGGGATGGCTACACCTTC. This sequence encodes CASSTAGDGYTF.

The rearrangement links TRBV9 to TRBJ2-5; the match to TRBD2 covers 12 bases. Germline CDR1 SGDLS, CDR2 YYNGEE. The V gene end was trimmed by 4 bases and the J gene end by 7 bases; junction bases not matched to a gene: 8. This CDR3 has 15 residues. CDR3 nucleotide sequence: TGTGCCAGCAGCTTGACTAGCGGGAGAACGGGGACCCAGTACTTC. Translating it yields CASSLTSGRTGTQYF.

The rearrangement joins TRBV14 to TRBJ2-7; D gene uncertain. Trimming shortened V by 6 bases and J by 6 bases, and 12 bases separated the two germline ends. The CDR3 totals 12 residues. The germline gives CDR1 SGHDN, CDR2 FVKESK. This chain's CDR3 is CASSPLSGEQYF. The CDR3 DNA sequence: TGTGCCAGCAGTCCCTTATCCGGCGAGCAGTACTTC.

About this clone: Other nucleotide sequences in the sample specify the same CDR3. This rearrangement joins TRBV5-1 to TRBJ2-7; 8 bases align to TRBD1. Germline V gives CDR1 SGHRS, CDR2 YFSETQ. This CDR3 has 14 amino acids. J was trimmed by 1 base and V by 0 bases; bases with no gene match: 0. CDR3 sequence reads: CASSLDRGSYEQYF. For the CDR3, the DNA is TGCGCCAGCAGCTTGGACAGGGGGTCCTACGAGCAGTACTTC.

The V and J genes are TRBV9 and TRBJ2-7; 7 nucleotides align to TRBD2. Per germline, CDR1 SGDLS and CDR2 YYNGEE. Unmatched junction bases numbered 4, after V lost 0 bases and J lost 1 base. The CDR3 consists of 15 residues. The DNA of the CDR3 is TGTGCCAGCAGCGTAGTTCCAGCGGGATCCTACGAGCAGTACTTC. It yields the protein CASSVVPAGSYEQYF.

The chain's CDR3 is CASSPLGGGAQPQHF. The CDR3 DNA reads as TGTGCCAGCAGCCCCCTAGGGGGGGGAGCTCAGCCCCAGCATTTT. This rearrangement joins TRBV5-5 to TRBJ1-5, with D tentatively TRBD1 (6 bases). Germline CDR1 and CDR2: SGHKS and YYEKEE (reference sequence). Trimming shortened V by 4 bases and J by 6 bases, and 17 bases separated the two germline ends. This CDR3 comprises 15 residues. The full variable domain, with the rest looked up from reference TRBV5-5 and TRBJ1-5, is DAGVTQSPTHLIKTRGQQVTLRCSPISGHKSVSWYQQVLGQGPQFIFQYYEKEERGRGNFPDRFSARQFPNYSSELNVNALLLGDSALYLCASSPLGGGAQPQHFGDGTRLSIL.

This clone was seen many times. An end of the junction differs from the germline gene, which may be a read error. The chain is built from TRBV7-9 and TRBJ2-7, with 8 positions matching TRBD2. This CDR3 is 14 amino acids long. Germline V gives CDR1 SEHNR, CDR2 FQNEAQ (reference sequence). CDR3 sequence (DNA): TGTGCCAGCAGCTTCGGGAGGGCCTCCTCCGAGCAGTACTTC. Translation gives CASSFGRASSEQYF.

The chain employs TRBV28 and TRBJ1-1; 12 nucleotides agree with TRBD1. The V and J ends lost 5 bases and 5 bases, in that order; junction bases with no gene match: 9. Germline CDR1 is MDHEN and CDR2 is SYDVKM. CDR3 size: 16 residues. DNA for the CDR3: TGTGCCAGCAGTCGAGCTGGGACAGGGGGCAAAACTGAAGCTTTCTTT. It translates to CASSRAGTGGKTEAFF.

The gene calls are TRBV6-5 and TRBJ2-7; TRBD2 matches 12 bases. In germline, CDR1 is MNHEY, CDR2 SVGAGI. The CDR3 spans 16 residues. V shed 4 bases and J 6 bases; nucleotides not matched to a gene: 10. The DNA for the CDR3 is TGTGCCAGCAGTTTCCCTCGCGAGACTAGCGGGAGCGAGCAGTACTTC. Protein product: CASSFPRETSGSEQYF.

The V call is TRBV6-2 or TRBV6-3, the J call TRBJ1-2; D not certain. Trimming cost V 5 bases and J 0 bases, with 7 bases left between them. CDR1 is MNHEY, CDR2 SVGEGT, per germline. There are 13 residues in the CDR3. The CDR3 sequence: CASSLLANYGYTF. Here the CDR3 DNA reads TGTGCCAGCAGTCTTCTCGCTAACTATGGCTACACCTTC.

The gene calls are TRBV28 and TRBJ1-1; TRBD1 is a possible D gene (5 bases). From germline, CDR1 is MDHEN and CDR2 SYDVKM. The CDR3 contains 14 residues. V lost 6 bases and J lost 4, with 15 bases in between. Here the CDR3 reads CASSRFTGSTEAFF. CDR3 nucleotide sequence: TGTGCCAGCAGCCGCTTTACAGGAAGCACTGAAGCTTTCTTT. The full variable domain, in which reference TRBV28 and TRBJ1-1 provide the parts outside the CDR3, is DVKVTQSSRYLVKRTGEKVFLECVQDMDHENMFWYRQDPGLGLRLIYFSYDVKMKEKGDIPEGYSVSREKKERFSLILESASTNQTSMYLCASSRFTGSTEAFFGQGTRLTVV.

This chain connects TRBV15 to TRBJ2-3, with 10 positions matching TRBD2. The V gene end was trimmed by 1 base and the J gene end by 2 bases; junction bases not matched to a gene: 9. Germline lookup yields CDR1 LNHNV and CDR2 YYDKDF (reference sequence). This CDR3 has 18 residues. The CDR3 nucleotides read TGTGCCACCAGCAGAGCCCGAGCTAGCGGGGGTACCACAGATACGCAGTATTTT. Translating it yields CATSRARASGGTTDTQYF.

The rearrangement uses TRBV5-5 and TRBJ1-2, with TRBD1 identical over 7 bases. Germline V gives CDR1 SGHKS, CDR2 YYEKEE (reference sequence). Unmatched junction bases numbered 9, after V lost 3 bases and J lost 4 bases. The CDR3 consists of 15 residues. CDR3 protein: CASSSQGVAFYGYTF. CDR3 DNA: TGTGCCAGCAGCTCTCAGGGGGTAGCATTCTATGGCTACACCTTC.

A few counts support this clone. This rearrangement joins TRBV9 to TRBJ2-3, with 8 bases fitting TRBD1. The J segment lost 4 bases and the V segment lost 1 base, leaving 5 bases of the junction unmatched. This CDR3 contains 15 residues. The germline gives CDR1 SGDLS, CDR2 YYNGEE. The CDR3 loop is CASSVKGRGPDTQYF. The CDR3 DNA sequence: TGTGCCAGCAGCGTAAAAGGCAGGGGGCCAGATACGCAGTATTTT.

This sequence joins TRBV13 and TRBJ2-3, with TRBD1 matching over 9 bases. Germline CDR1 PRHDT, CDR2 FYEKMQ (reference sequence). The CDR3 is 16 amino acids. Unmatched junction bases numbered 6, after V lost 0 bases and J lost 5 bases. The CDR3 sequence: CASSLGETGGRDTQYF. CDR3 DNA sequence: TGTGCCAGCAGCTTAGGGGAAACAGGGGGCAGAGATACGCAGTATTTT.

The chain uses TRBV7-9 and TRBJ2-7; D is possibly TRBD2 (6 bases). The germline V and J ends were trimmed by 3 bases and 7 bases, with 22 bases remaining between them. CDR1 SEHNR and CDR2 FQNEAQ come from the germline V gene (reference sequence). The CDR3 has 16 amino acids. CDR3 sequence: CASSFRPGLRSPEQYF. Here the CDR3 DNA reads TGTGCCAGCAGCTTCAGACCGGGACTTAGATCTCCTGAGCAGTACTTC.

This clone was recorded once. CDR3 amino acids: CASSVDSQRNTEAFF. As DNA, the CDR3 is TGTGCCAGCAGCGTAGACTCACAGAGGAACACTGAAGCTTTCTTT. V gene TRBV9 combines with J gene TRBJ1-1; D unresolved. CDR1 and CDR2 from the germline V gene are SGDLS and YYNGEE. CDR3 length: 15 amino acids. V lost 0 bases and J lost 1, with 10 bases in between.

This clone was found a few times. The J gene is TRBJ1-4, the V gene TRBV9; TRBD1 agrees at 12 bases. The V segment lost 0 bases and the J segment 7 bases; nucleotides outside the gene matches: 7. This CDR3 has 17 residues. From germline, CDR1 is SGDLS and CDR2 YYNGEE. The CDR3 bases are TGTGCCAGCAGCGTAGCCGGGACAGGGGGCGCGGGTGAAAAACTGTTTTTT. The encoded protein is CASSVAGTGGAGEKLFF.

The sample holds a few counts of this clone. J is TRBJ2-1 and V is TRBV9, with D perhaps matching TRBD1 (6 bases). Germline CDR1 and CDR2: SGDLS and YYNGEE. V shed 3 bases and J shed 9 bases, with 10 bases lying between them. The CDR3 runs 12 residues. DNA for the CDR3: TGTGCCAGCAGCGGTCAGGGGAGTGAGCAGTTCTTC. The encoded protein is CASSGQGSEQFF.

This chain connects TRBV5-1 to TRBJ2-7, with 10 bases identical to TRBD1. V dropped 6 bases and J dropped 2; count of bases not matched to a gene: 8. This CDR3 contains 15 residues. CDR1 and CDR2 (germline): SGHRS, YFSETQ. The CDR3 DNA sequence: TGCGCCAGCACCCTCGGACAGGGGGGTACCTACGAGCAGTACTTC. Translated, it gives CASTLGQGGTYEQYF. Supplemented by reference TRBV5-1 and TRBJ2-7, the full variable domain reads KAGVTQTPRYLIKTRGQQVTLSCSPISGHRSVSWYQQTPGQGLQFLFEYFSETQRNKGNFPGRFSGRQFSNSRSEMNVSTLELGDSALYLCASTLGQGGTYEQYFGPGTRLTVT.

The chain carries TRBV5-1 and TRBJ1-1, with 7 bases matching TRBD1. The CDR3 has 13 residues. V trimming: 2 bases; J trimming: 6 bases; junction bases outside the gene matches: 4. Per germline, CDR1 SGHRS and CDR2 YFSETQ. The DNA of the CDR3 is TGCGCCAGCAGCTTTGACAGGGTGGCTGAAGCTTTCTTT. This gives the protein CASSFDRVAEAFF.

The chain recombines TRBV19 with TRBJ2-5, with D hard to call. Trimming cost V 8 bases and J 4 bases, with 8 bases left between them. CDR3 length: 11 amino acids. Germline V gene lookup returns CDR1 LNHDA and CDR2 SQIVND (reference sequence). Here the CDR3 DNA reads TGTGCCAGTCGCGCCGGAGAGACCCAGTACTTC. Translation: CASRAGETQYF.